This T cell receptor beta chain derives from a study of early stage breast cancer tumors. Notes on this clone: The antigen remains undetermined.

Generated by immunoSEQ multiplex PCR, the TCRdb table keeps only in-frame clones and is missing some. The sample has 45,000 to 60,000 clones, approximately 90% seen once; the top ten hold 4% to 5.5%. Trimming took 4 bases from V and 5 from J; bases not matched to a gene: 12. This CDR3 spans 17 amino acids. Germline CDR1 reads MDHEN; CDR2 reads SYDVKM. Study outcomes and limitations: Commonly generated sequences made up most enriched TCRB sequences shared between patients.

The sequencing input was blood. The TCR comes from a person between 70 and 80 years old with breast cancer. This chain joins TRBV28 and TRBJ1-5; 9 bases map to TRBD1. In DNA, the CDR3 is TGTGCCAGCAGTTCCCCACCGGCGACAGGGGGTTATCAGCCCCAGCATTTT. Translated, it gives CASSSPPATGGYQPQHF.